The 6 T cell receptor beta chains presented below share a single source sample, sequenced in a study of cytomegalovirus exposure and HLA in healthy donors. The PCR contained 60 Vbeta and 13 Jbeta primers. Profiled with immunoSEQ multiplex PCR; TCRdb holds only in-frame clones, not every one. The data show over 150,000 clones, 80% to 85% seen once. The material sequenced was PBMCs. Source of these receptors: a middle-aged man in good health and CMV-seronegative.

This rearrangement joins TRBV28 to TRBJ2-7; D is perhaps TRBD1 (5 bases). V was cut by 10 bases and J by 0 bases, with 10 bases left in between. Per the germline V gene, CDR1 is MDHEN and CDR2 is SYDVKM. CDR3 length: 12 amino acids. The CDR3 coding sequence is TGTGCCACCTCGACAGACTCCTACGAGCAGTACTTC. Translating gives CATSTDSYEQYF.

The chain uses TRBV14 and TRBJ2-5; no reliable D call. With the DNA end fitting TRBJ2-7 better, the J assignment may be wrong. Germline V gene data show CDR1 as SGHDN and CDR2 as FVKESK. The CDR3 covers 15 residues. The CDR3 spells CASSSIDLPPYEQYF. CDR3 DNA: TGTGCCAGCAGTAGCATCGATCTCCCACCCTACGAGCAGTACTTC.

In nucleotides, the CDR3 is TGTGCCATCAGTGAGTCGGGACAGGGTACAAATGAGCAGTTCTTC. This translates into CAISESGQGTNEQFF. The rearrangement joins TRBV10-3 to TRBJ2-1, with TRBD1 identical over 9 bases. The CDR3 spans 15 residues. The J segment lost 7 bases and the V segment lost 0 bases, leaving 4 bases of the junction unmatched. Per germline, CDR1 ENHRY and CDR2 SYGVKD.

The chain is built from TRBV7-9 and TRBJ2-7, with 8 bases identical to TRBD1. The germline V gene has CDR1 SEHNR and CDR2 FQNEAQ (reference sequence). The CDR3 extends over 14 amino acids. V was clipped by 7 bases and J by 4 bases; unmatched bases: 9. CDR3 DNA sequence: TGTGCCAGCAAAGAAACAGGGGGAGGATACGAGCAGTACTTC. Protein sequence: CASKETGGGYEQYF.

The chain links TRBV9 to TRBJ2-3; the match to TRBD2 covers 8 bases. The germline V gene encodes CDR1 SGDLS and CDR2 YYNGEE. This CDR3 region has 14 residues. Trimming took 4 bases from V and 5 from J; bases not matched to a gene: 6. CDR3 sequence reads: CASSSGLAGDTQYF. The CDR3 nucleotides are TGTGCCAGCAGCTCCGGACTAGCAGGAGATACGCAGTATTTT.

The chain recombines TRBV4-3 with TRBJ1-1; unclear D gene. V was pared by 4 bases and J by 3 bases, with 15 bases between. The length of the CDR3 is 15 residues. The V gene's germline CDR1 is LGHNA and CDR2 YSLEER. CDR3 in amino acids: CASSPWTEGDTEAFF. CDR3 coding DNA: TGCGCCAGCAGCCCTTGGACCGAGGGCGACACTGAAGCTTTCTTT.